These 18 T cell receptor beta chains were all obtained from the same sample, sequenced in a study of cytomegalovirus exposure and HLA in healthy donors. Primers for the PCR totalled 60 Vbeta and 13 Jbeta. Generated by immunoSEQ multiplex PCR, the TCRdb table keeps only in-frame clones and is missing some. The table lists about 110,000 clones, about 73% of them singletons. Sequencing was done on a sample of PBMCs. Every receptor here comes from a woman in her 30s in good health and CMV-seronegative.

The chain combines TRBV6-5 with TRBJ1-6; TRBD1 matches 9 bases. The junction had 9 bases not matched to a gene; V was cut back by 5 bases and J by 10 bases. This CDR3 comprises 15 residues. From germline, CDR1 is MNHEY and CDR2 SVGAGI. CDR3 residues: CASSRTATGGSPLHF. As DNA, the CDR3 is TGTGCCAGCAGTCGGACCGCGACAGGGGGATCACCCCTCCACTTT.

The rearrangement uses TRBV15 and TRBJ2-5, with D tentatively TRBD2 (6 bases). This CDR3 comprises 14 residues. CDR1 is LNHNV, CDR2 YYDKDF, per germline (reference sequence). V lost 4 bases and J lost 1, with 10 bases in between. The CDR3 region has the DNA TGTGCCACCAGCACACCGGAGGGCCAAGAGACCCAGTACTTC. Amino acid sequence: CATSTPEGQETQYF. The full variable domain, in which reference TRBV15 and TRBJ2-5 provide the parts outside the CDR3, is DAMVIQNPRYQVTQFGKPVTLSCSQTLNHNVMYWYQQKSSQAPKLLFHYYDKDFNNEADTPDNFQSRRPNTSFCFLDIRSPGLGDTAMYLCATSTPEGQETQYFGPGTRLLVL.

The chain combines TRBV2 with TRBJ1-4, with D possibly TRBD1 on 5 matching bases. The V end lost 3 bases, the J end lost 3 bases, and 11 bases lay between the germline ends. Per the germline V gene, CDR1 is SNHLY and CDR2 is FYNNEI. The CDR3 is made up of 15 amino acids. The CDR3 loop reads CASSDYRLANEKLFF. The CDR3, as DNA: TGTGCCAGCAGTGACTACAGGTTAGCTAATGAAAAACTGTTTTTT.

On this clone itself: One junction end disagrees with the germline gene, perhaps due to a read error. The chain couples TRBV28 to TRBJ1-2, with 9 bases that match TRBD1. The CDR3 extends over 15 amino acids. Germline V gives CDR1 MDHEN, CDR2 SYDVKM. The chain's CDR3 is CASNLPGQGPMGYTF. The CDR3 DNA reads as TGTGCCAGCAATTTACCGGGACAGGGACCTATGGGCTACACCTTC.

CDR3 bases: TGTGCCAGCAGCTTCCGGCGGGAGCCAAACTACGAGCAGTACTTC. Translation: CASSFRREPNYEQYF. J is TRBJ2-7 and V is TRBV5-4, with 7 bases fitting TRBD2. V lost 2 bases to trimming and J lost 3 bases; unmatched junction nucleotides: 8. From germline, CDR1 is SGHNT and CDR2 YYREEE (reference sequence). The CDR3 spans 15 residues.

This sequence joins TRBV6-1 and TRBJ2-7; TRBD1 aligns across 10 bases. This CDR3 is built from 14 residues. CDR1 is MNHNS, CDR2 SASEGT, per germline. The V segment lost 4 bases and the J segment 4 bases; nucleotides outside the gene matches: 4. The CDR3 DNA is TGTGCCAGCAGTGTCCGGGGACAGGGGTACGAGCAGTACTTC. Its protein product is CASSVRGQGYEQYF.

CDR3: CASSQDWPTSGEQFF. The CDR3 nucleotides read TGCGCCAGCAGCCAAGATTGGCCTACCTCGGGTGAGCAGTTCTTC. The chain employs TRBV4-3 and TRBJ2-1; no clear D. This CDR3 comprises 15 residues. Trimming left V 0 bases short and J 9 bases short, with 15 bases between. The germline CDR1 and CDR2 sequences are LGHNA and YSLEER.

V is TRBV7-2 and J is TRBJ1-5; D unclear. The V end was cut by 5 bases, the J end by 1 base, with 6 bases between. Germline-derived CDR1 and CDR2 are SGHTA and FQGNSA. CDR3 length equals 13 residues. The CDR3 nucleotides are TGTGCCAGCAGCCCCGGGAGCAATCAGCCCCAGCATTTT. Protein sequence: CASSPGSNQPQHF.

This clone appeared a few times. The chain couples TRBV10-3 to TRBJ1-1; 7 positions agree with TRBD1. Germline CDR1 is ENHRY and CDR2 is SYGVKD. CDR3 size: 15 residues. V was clipped by 6 bases and J by 1 base; unmatched bases: 8. CDR3 DNA sequence: TGTGCCATCAGAGGGAGACAGGGCGGGAACACTGAAGCTTTCTTT. Protein: CAIRGRQGGNTEAFF.

In its sample, this clone was seen a few times. The chain employs TRBV7-8 and TRBJ2-5; 8 bases map to TRBD1. Germline CDR1 SGHVS, CDR2 FQNEAQ. The junction had 1 base not matched to a gene; V was cut back by 3 bases and J by 4 bases. This CDR3 has 13 residues. The CDR3, as DNA: TGTGCCAGCAGCTTGGACAGGGTAGAGACCCAGTACTTC. It encodes CASSLDRVETQYF.

The chain has TRBV11-2 and TRBJ1-1; possibly TRBD1 for D (5 bases). Germline loops: CDR1 SGHAT, CDR2 FQNNGV. The CDR3 runs to 18 residues. V dropped 4 bases and J dropped 1 base, with 22 bases sitting between them. The CDR3 protein is CASSSRTGREGKNTEAFF. The DNA of the CDR3 is TGTGCCAGCAGCTCCCGGACGGGCAGGGAGGGTAAGAACACTGAAGCTTTCTTT.

The CDR3: CSARLTYEQYF. Here the CDR3 DNA reads TGCAGTGCTAGGCTAACCTACGAGCAGTACTTC. J is TRBJ2-7 and V is TRBV20-1, with no clear D. Trimming took off 3 bases at V and 2 bases at J, with 5 bases between the two ends. This CDR3 region has 11 residues. The germline V gene has CDR1 DFQATT and CDR2 SNEGSKA (reference sequence).

The V call is TRBV28, the J call TRBJ1-1; TRBD1 aligns across 9 bases. Unmatched junction bases numbered 12, after V lost 6 bases and J lost 7 bases. Per the germline V gene, CDR1 is MDHEN and CDR2 is SYDVKM. The CDR3 runs to 15 residues. Written as DNA, the CDR3 is TGTGCCAGCAGCGACCCCGCCGGGACAGGGCTTGAAGCTTTCTTT. Encoded protein: CASSDPAGTGLEAFF. Complete variable domain (other parts from reference TRBV28 and TRBJ1-1): DVKVTQSSRYLVKRTGEKVFLECVQDMDHENMFWYRQDPGLGLRLIYFSYDVKMKEKGDIPEGYSVSREKKERFSLILESASTNQTSMYLCASSDPAGTGLEAFFGQGTRLTVV.

The rearrangement links TRBV21-1 to TRBJ2-2; the listed D gene, TRBD2, was not tested against the DNA. TRBV21-1 is classified as a pseudogene. The CDR3 has 14 amino acids. The DNA for the CDR3 is TGTGCCAGCAGAACCTTACGGGAAGCCGGGGAGCTGTTTTTT. This codes for CASRTLREAGELFF.

The chain links TRBV7-2 to TRBJ1-1; no firm D call. CDR1 is SGHTA and CDR2 is FQGNSA in the germline V gene. Trimming stripped 5 bases from V and 0 bases from J, with 13 bases between. The CDR3 runs to 15 residues. DNA for the CDR3: TGTGCCAGCAGCCGCACGGGGTTCATGAACACTGAAGCTTTCTTT. Encoded protein: CASSRTGFMNTEAFF. Full variable domain (remainder filled in from reference TRBV7-2 and TRBJ1-1): GAGVSQSPSNKVTEKGKDVELRCDPISGHTALYWYRQSLGQGLEFLIYFQGNSAPDKSGLPSDRFSAERTGGSVSTLTIQRTQQEDSAVYLCASSRTGFMNTEAFFGQGTRLTVV.

This clone has more than one count but fewer than ten. The chain is built from TRBV28 and TRBJ1-5; no clear D. The CDR3 consists of 17 residues. Between the trimmed V and J ends, which lost 1 base and 7 bases, there was a span of 20 bases. Looked up from germline, CDR1 is MDHEN and CDR2 is SYDVKM. The CDR3 bases are TGTGCCAGCAGTTTATTCTCCCGAGGCGGGAAAGGGCAGCCCCAGCATTTT. This translates into CASSLFSRGGKGQPQHF.

V usage is TRBV19 and J usage is TRBJ1-5; D is perhaps TRBD1 (5 bases). Per germline, CDR1 LNHDA and CDR2 SQIVND (reference sequence). V was trimmed by 7 bases and J by 3 bases, leaving 7 bases between them. CDR3 length equals 12 residues. CDR3 loop: CASTGYNQPQHF. The CDR3 DNA is TGTGCCAGTACAGGGTACAATCAGCCCCAGCATTTT. The complete variable domain, with remaining parts taken from reference TRBV19 and TRBJ1-5, reads DGGITQSPKYLFRKEGQNVTLSCEQNLNHDAMYWYRQDPGQGLRLIYYSQIVNDFQKGDIAEGYSVSREKKESFPLTVTSAQKNPTAFYLCASTGYNQPQHFGDGTRLSIL.

The CDR3 coding sequence is TGTGCCAGCAGTTACTCCACAGGGACTGGAAACACCATATATTTT. It encodes CASSYSTGTGNTIYF. V gene TRBV6-5 combines with J gene TRBJ1-3, with a tentative D call TRBD1 (6 bases). The CDR3 has 15 amino acids. Deletions cut 0 bases from V and 2 bases from J, with 8 bases between. Germline CDR1 and CDR2: MNHEY and SVGAGI.